This TCR beta chain was sequenced during a study of OX40 agonist ivuxolimab in advanced cancers. Study-wide results and limits: Researchers report that CD8+ T cells had, on average, more expanded clones than CD4+.

Cycle 7 day 1, cycle 4 day 1, and baseline were the timepoints at which blood was sampled. This clone showed up just a few times. The antigen is unknown. Clones were read by immunoSEQ multiplex PCR, and TCRdb kept only the in-frame ones, dropping some. This sample has about 62,000 clones, with less than 85% found just once. This TCR derives from an adult with an advanced solid tumor such as melanoma, head and neck, liver or kidney cancer. The sample was CD4+ or CD8+ T cells sorted from blood, taken in a trial of the OX40 agonist ivuxolimab.

The CDR3 sequence: CASSRGYEQYF. In nucleotides, the CDR3 is TGTGCCAGCAGTAGGGGGTACGAGCAGTACTTC. V is TRBV25-1 and J is TRBJ2-7; the D gene is possibly TRBD1 (6 bases). The CDR3 is made up of 11 amino acids. Germline V gives CDR1 MGHDK, CDR2 SYGVNS. V lost 5 bases and J lost 4, with 6 bases in between.